Below are 25 T cell receptor beta chains sequenced from a single sample in a study of blood T cell repertoires in COVID-19 (dated by TCRdb to the early 2020s). Library preparation employed the immunoSEQ multiplex PCR assay. TCRdb took over this immuneACCESS table, retaining in-frame rearrangements with V and J assigned. Such tables are incomplete; in checked studies, under half of the missing clones stem from an unresolved V gene, and the remainder is unexplained. The table for this sample lists 150,000 to 200,000 clones; more than 75% of them were counted only once. Together, the top ten hold approximately 6% of the sample. The specimen sequenced was PBMCs or T cells enriched from blood (not recorded which). The source of these receptors is a man in his forties who had recovered from COVID-19.

This rearrangement joins TRBV11-2 to TRBJ2-4; no clear D. The CDR3 is 12 residues long. Per the germline V gene, CDR1 is SGHAT and CDR2 is FQNNGV. V was trimmed by 8 bases and J by 3 bases, leaving 8 bases between them. This CDR3 reads CASGPGKNIQYF. The DNA for the CDR3 is TGTGCCAGCGGGCCCGGCAAAAACATTCAGTACTTC.

CDR3 DNA: TGTGCCAGCAGTGGCGACAGGGGAGGGAAGTACAATGAGCAGTTCTTC. Translating gives CASSGDRGGKYNEQFF. The chain is built from TRBV25-1 and TRBJ2-1; possibly TRBD1 for D (8 bases). The germline gives CDR1 MGHDK, CDR2 SYGVNS. This CDR3 has 16 amino acids. The V gene lost 4 bases and the J gene lost 4 bases, with 17 bases spanning the gap.

This clone was observed a single time. CDR3 loop: CASSLGTGRPDTEAFF. The CDR3 DNA is TGCGCCAGCAGCCTTGGGACAGGGAGGCCAGACACTGAAGCTTTCTTT. The J gene is TRBJ1-1, the V gene TRBV5-1; 9 nucleotides match TRBD1. Trimming at V came to 4 bases and at J to 3 bases, leaving 10 bases not matched to a gene. Germline assignment: CDR1 SGHRS and CDR2 YFSETQ. The length of the CDR3 is 16 residues.

This clone was observed at least ten times. This sequence joins TRBV7-9 and TRBJ2-7; TRBD2 matches at 9 bases. The J segment lost 3 bases and the V segment lost 1 base, leaving 10 bases of the junction unmatched. From germline, CDR1 is SEHNR and CDR2 FQNEAQ (reference sequence). CDR3 length equals 17 residues. This CDR3 is CASSLGPGRGGGYEQYF. The CDR3 bases are TGTGCCAGCAGCTTAGGACCCGGGCGGGGGGGCGGCTACGAGCAGTACTTC.

This chain uses TRBV9 with TRBJ2-1; a possible D gene is TRBD2 (5 bases). The V and J ends lost 5 bases and 8 bases respectively, with 17 bases between them. The CDR3 loop spans 14 amino acids. Germline V gives CDR1 SGDLS, CDR2 YYNGEE. Here the CDR3 reads CASSINTGRDEQFF. Here the CDR3 DNA reads TGTGCCAGCAGTATAAACACGGGAAGGGATGAGCAGTTCTTC.

The sample holds one count of this clone. This rearrangement joins TRBV13 to TRBJ1-2; TRBD1 aligns across 10 bases. This CDR3 has 15 amino acids. The V gene's germline CDR1 is PRHDT and CDR2 FYEKMQ (reference sequence). With 2 bases clipped from V and 4 bases from J, the junction kept 4 bases outside the gene matches. The CDR3 region is CASSLRDRGSYGYTF. In DNA form, the CDR3 reads TGTGCCAGCAGCTTAAGGGACAGGGGATCCTATGGCTACACCTTC.

The chain joins TRBV7-9 to TRBJ1-2; the D gene is possibly TRBD1 (5 bases). The germline gives CDR1 SEHNR, CDR2 FQNEAQ (reference sequence). Trimming took off 2 bases at V and 0 bases at J, with 10 bases between the two ends. The CDR3 has 15 amino acids. Here the CDR3 DNA reads TGTGCCAGCAGCTTATGGGGGGGAGCTAACTATGGCTACACCTTC. Residues: CASSLWGGANYGYTF.

This sequence joins TRBV5-1 and TRBJ2-5; D remains unclear. Trimming shortened V by 4 bases and J by 1 base, and 14 bases separated the two germline ends. CDR3 length: 15 residues. The V gene's germline CDR1 is SGHRS and CDR2 YFSETQ. The CDR3, as DNA: TGCGCCAGCAGCGTCGGTAGATCATTCCAAGAGACCCAGTACTTC. As protein: CASSVGRSFQETQYF. Variable domain in full (rest from reference TRBV5-1 and TRBJ2-5): KAGVTQTPRYLIKTRGQQVTLSCSPISGHRSVSWYQQTPGQGLQFLFEYFSETQRNKGNFPGRFSGRQFSNSRSEMNVSTLELGDSALYLCASSVGRSFQETQYFGPGTRLLVL.

The CDR3 region has the DNA TGTGCCAGCAGCGTAGGGCCTACCGGGGAGCTGTTTTTT. It encodes CASSVGPTGELFF. The J gene is TRBJ2-2, the V gene TRBV9; the D is unclear. The germline gives CDR1 SGDLS, CDR2 YYNGEE. The CDR3 sequence is 13 residues long. Trimming removed 0 bases at V and 5 bases at J, with 5 bases between.

The chain couples TRBV10-2 to TRBJ1-1; D remains ambiguous. This CDR3 has 12 residues. Trimming took 6 bases from V and 2 from J, leaving 7 bases between them. Per the germline V gene, CDR1 is WSHSY and CDR2 is SAAADI. For the CDR3, the DNA is TGCGCCAGCAGCCGGTATAACACTGAAGCTTTCTTT. Its protein product is CASSRYNTEAFF.

The CDR3 DNA reads TGTGCCAGCAGTTCCACCGCCCCCGGGGGCTACACCTTC. This gives the protein CASSSTAPGGYTF. The V gene is TRBV9, the J gene TRBJ1-2; D remains unclear. Trimming took 5 bases from V and 8 from J, leaving 16 bases between them. Germline V CDR1 and CDR2: SGDLS, YYNGEE. The CDR3 is made up of 13 amino acids.

Many counts were recorded for this clone. This chain connects TRBV5-1 to TRBJ2-7; a possible D gene is TRBD2 (6 bases). Germline V CDR1 and CDR2: SGHRS, YFSETQ. V was pared by 2 bases and J by 7 bases, with 16 bases between. The CDR3 is 14 residues long. The CDR3, as DNA: TGCGCCAGCAGCTTAACCGGGGGTCCCTGGGAGCAGTACTTC. It yields the protein CASSLTGGPWEQYF.

The chain combines TRBV5-5 with TRBJ1-3; D is uncertain. This CDR3 region has 14 residues. Between the trimmed V and J ends, which lost 3 bases and 0 bases, there was a span of 7 bases. Looked up from germline, CDR1 is SGHKS and CDR2 is YYEKEE (reference sequence). The CDR3, as DNA: TGTGCCAGCAGCTACAGTCCCTCTGGAAACACCATATATTTT. It specifies CASSYSPSGNTIYF.

The gene calls are TRBV19 and TRBJ1-3; a possible D gene is TRBD1 (6 bases). This CDR3 contains 14 residues. The V gene's germline CDR1 is LNHDA and CDR2 SQIVND (reference sequence). V was trimmed by 5 bases and J by 5 bases, leaving 13 bases between them. The CDR3 spells CASSPRTVRNTIYF. Here the CDR3 DNA reads TGTGCCAGTAGTCCTCGGACAGTTCGAAACACCATATATTTT.

The chain couples TRBV2 to TRBJ2-7; 11 nucleotides agree with TRBD2. From germline, CDR1 is SNHLY and CDR2 FYNNEI. The CDR3 is 15 residues long. V lost 4 bases to trimming and J lost 4 bases; unmatched junction nucleotides: 6. CDR3 amino acids: CASSGLAGGNYEQYF. The DNA of the CDR3 is TGTGCCAGCAGTGGGCTAGCGGGAGGAAATTACGAGCAGTACTTC.

The V and J genes are TRBV10-3 and TRBJ1-4; D ambiguous. The germline V and J ends were trimmed by 2 bases and 10 bases, with 5 bases remaining between them. Germline CDR1 and CDR2: ENHRY and SYGVKD. This CDR3 contains 11 residues. The CDR3 sequence: CAISEGGKLFF. The CDR3 DNA reads as TGTGCCATCAGTGAGGGCGGAAAACTGTTTTTT.

The chain combines TRBV5-1 with TRBJ2-4; TRBD2 aligns across 12 bases. This CDR3 has 17 residues. V dropped 4 bases and J dropped 0; count of bases not matched to a gene: 5. Germline V gene sequence: CDR1 SGHRS, CDR2 YFSETQ. CDR3 nucleotide sequence: TGCGCCAGCAGCAAACTAGCGGGGGGTCTAGCCAAAAACATTCAGTACTTC. Translating gives CASSKLAGGLAKNIQYF.

The chain links TRBV7-9 to TRBJ1-2, with D maybe TRBD1 (6 bases). Germline lookup yields CDR1 SEHNR and CDR2 FQNEAQ (reference sequence). V was trimmed by 4 bases and J by 3 bases, leaving 9 bases between them. CDR3 length equals 13 residues. The CDR3 nucleotides are TGTGCCAGCAGCTCCCCAGGGGACTATGGCTACACCTTC. Its translation: CASSSPGDYGYTF.

The gene calls are TRBV9 and TRBJ2-2; D remains ambiguous. The V gene lost 4 bases and the J gene lost 6 bases, with 16 bases spanning the gap. Germline CDR1 and CDR2: SGDLS and YYNGEE. This CDR3 contains 15 residues. The DNA of the CDR3 is TGTGCCAGCAGCCCTCCCCTAAGCAGGCCCGGGGAGCTGTTTTTT. This codes for CASSPPLSRPGELFF. Together with reference TRBV9 and TRBJ2-2, the CDR3 gives the full variable domain: DSGVTQTPKHLITATGQRVTLRCSPRSGDLSVYWYQQSLDQGLQFLIQYYNGEERAKGNILERFSAQQFPDLHSELNLSSLELGDSALYFCASSPPLSRPGELFFGEGSRLTVL.

The chain carries TRBV11-3 and TRBJ2-3; 7 nucleotides line up with TRBD2. The CDR3 is 16 amino acids. J lost 9 bases, V lost 5 bases, and 17 bases had no gene match. CDR1 and CDR2 (germline): SGHNT, YENEEA. CDR3 in amino acids: CASSTLWAGGRETQYF. The CDR3 bases are TGTGCCAGCAGCACACTATGGGCCGGGGGGAGAGAAACGCAGTATTTT.

This clone was counted only a few times. The chain couples TRBV11-2 to TRBJ1-2; D might be TRBD1 (5 bases). The V end was cut by 5 bases, the J end by 14 bases, with 18 bases between. Germline assignment: CDR1 SGHAT and CDR2 FQNNGV. The CDR3 is 12 amino acids. The DNA of the CDR3 is TGTGCCAGCAGCCAATTCCATGCGACAGAGACCTTC. It is translated as CASSQFHATETF.

The V gene is TRBV10-1, the J gene TRBJ1-4; D is uncertain. The CDR3 loop spans 14 amino acids. Germline loops: CDR1 WNHNN, CDR2 SYGVQD (reference sequence). V was shortened by 4 bases and J by 7 bases, with 13 bases between the two germline ends. CDR3 in DNA: TGCGCCAGCAGTGGAACAGTTCGGGGTGAAAAACTGTTTTTT. Protein: CASSGTVRGEKLFF.

The genes are TRBV15 and TRBJ2-7; D not resolved. V was shortened by 0 bases and J by 2 bases, with 8 bases between the two germline ends. The CDR3 runs to 14 residues. Germline-derived CDR1 and CDR2 are LNHNV and YYDKDF (reference sequence). The CDR3 sequence is CATSRDPGAYEQYV. As DNA, the CDR3 is TGTGCCACCAGCAGAGATCCGGGTGCCTACGAGCAGTACGTC.

CDR3 in DNA: TGTGCCAGCAGCTTATCCGACAGAGGAAGAACCTACGAGCAGTACTTC. This translates into CASSLSDRGRTYEQYF. V usage is TRBV11-2 and J usage is TRBJ2-7; weak D call: TRBD1 (5 bases). V gave up 2 bases and J gave up 2 bases, with 16 bases separating them. The CDR3 length is 16 residues. Per germline, CDR1 SGHAT and CDR2 FQNNGV.

V is TRBV13 and J is TRBJ1-2, with a tentative D call TRBD1 (6 bases). V was pared by 1 base and J by 8 bases, with 11 bases between. The CDR3 consists of 13 residues. CDR1 and CDR2 (germline): PRHDT, FYEKMQ (reference sequence). The CDR3 region has the DNA TGTGCCAGCAGCTTAGTGACAGGAAACGGCTACACCTTC. It specifies CASSLVTGNGYTF.